The T cell receptor (beta chain) described here comes from a study of OX40 agonist ivuxolimab in advanced cancers. Remarks on this clone: Its antigen is unidentified.

The junction had 12 bases not matched to a gene; V was cut back by 7 bases and J by 2 bases. The V gene's germline CDR1 is SNHLY and CDR2 FYNNEI. The CDR3 totals 16 residues. Regarding the study as a whole: Clonal expansion was seen in CD4+ and CD8+ blood T cells by week 6 at 0.1 to 3.0 mg/kg. Among the lowest levels of clonal expansion were found in partial responders at 0.1-3.0 mg/kg. Relative to CD4+, CD8+ T cells held more expanded clones on average.

Using immunoSEQ multiplex PCR, the repertoire was profiled, and TCRdb retains in-frame clones only, with some absent. The sample consists of fewer than 45,000 clones, approximately 80% of them appearing once. The chain is built from TRBV2 and TRBJ2-3; 7 bases map to TRBD2. Sequences were derived from CD4+ or CD8+ T cells sorted from blood, sampled in a trial of the OX40 agonist ivuxolimab. The sequence came from an adult with an advanced solid tumor such as melanoma, head and neck, liver or kidney cancer. The CDR3 bases are TGTGCCAGCAAGCCCGATGGCGGGGGAGCCACAGATACGCAGTATTTT. It yields the protein CASKPDGGGATDTQYF.